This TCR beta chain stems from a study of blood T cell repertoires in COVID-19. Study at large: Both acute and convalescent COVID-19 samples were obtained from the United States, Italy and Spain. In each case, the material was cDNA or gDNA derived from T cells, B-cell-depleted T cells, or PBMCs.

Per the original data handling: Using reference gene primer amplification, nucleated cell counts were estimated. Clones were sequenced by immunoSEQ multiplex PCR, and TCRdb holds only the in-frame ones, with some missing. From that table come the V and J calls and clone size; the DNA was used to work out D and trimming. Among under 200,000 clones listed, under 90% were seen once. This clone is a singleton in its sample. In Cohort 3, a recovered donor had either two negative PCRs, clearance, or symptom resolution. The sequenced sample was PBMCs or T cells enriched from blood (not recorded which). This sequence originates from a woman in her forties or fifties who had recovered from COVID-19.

CDR3 sequence reads: CASSLDRGYTDTQYF. In DNA form, the CDR3 reads TGTGCCAGCAGCCTGGACAGGGGTTATACAGATACGCAGTATTTT. The gene calls are TRBV5-4 and TRBJ2-3; 9 bases match TRBD1. The CDR3 contains 15 residues. Germline CDR1 SGHNT, CDR2 YYREEE (reference sequence). V shed 4 bases, J shed 3 bases, and the junction held 6 bases outside the gene matches.